The rows below give T cell receptor beta chains drawn from one sample of a study of CD8 T cells in ankylosing spondylitis. TCRdb reanalysed the 5' RACE reads using MiXCR and keeps one entry per CDR3 protein. The sample yields more than 650,000 distinct CDR3 sequences, about 11% seen once. The sequenced sample consisted of blood, either unsorted or a sorted T cell fraction (not recorded which). The receptors shown here come from a male donor with ankylosing spondylitis. CDR3s include the opening cysteine and the closing phenylalanine or tryptophan. A D gene is named only where the DNA matches it firmly. Not all rows give a size; the values are once, few, many and, for expanded clones, a class.

>TRBV20-1|TRBJ2-3|NA|many
TGCAGTGCTAGGGTTAGAGGTGATACGCAGTATTTT
CSARVRGDTQYF
>TRBV7-2|TRBJ2-2|NA|many
TGTGCCAGCAGCCCCGACACCGGGGAGCTGTTTTTT
CASSPDTGELFF
>TRBV7-9|TRBJ1-2|NA|NA
TGTGCCAGCAGCCTTGACAGAGAGGATGGCTACACCTTC
CASSLDREDGYTF
>TRBV15|TRBJ2-3|TRBD2|few
TGTGCCACCAGCAGAAGGACTAGCGTCTCGGATACGCAGTATTTT
CATSRRTSVSDTQYF
>TRBV6-1|TRBJ1-1|TRBD1|NA
TGTGCCAGCAGTGAAGAGGGGACAGGGGTCGCTGAAGCTTTCTTT
CASSEEGTGVAEAFF
>TRBV20-1|TRBJ1-2|NA|NA
TGCACGGGGGGCTCCTATGGCTACACCTTC
CTGGSYGYTF
>TRBV28|TRBJ1-1|NA|NA
TGTGCCAGCAGTCACAGGGAAGGAGCTTTCTTT
CASSHREGAFF
>TRBV20-1|TRBJ1-2|NA|NA
TGCAGGGGGTTCGGGACCCCCTATGGCTACACCTTC
CRGFGTPYGYTF
>TRBV9|TRBJ2-3|TRBD2|NA
TGTGCCAGCAGCATAGCGGGCCCAAGCACAGATACGCAGTATTTT
CASSIAGPSTDTQYF
>TRBV27|TRBJ2-1|NA|few
TGTGCCAGCAGTCCCTCCCAGTACAATGAGCAGTTCTTC
CASSPSQYNEQFF
>TRBV29-1|TRBJ2-7|TRBD1|many
TGCAGCGTCACGGGACAGCCCGCCTACGAGCAGTACTTC
CSVTGQPAYEQYF
>TRBV25-1|TRBJ2-6|TRBD2|few
TGTGCCAGCAGTGGTCTTAGCGGGCGGTCTCTCTCTGGGGCCAACGTCCTGACTTTC
CASSGLSGRSLSGANVLTF
>TRBV10-1|TRBJ1-1|NA|few
TGCGCCAGCAGTGGGGCTCCTCGGAACACTGAAGCTTTCTTT
CASSGAPRNTEAFF
>TRBV21-1|TRBJ1-4|NA|few
TGTGCCAGCAGCAAAAAGGATCGGGACCCAACTTTT
CASSKKDRDPTF
>TRBV5-1|TRBJ1-6|NA|few
TGCGCCAGCAGCTTGGCCCCGGGCTCATCACCCCTCCACTTT
CASSLAPGSSPLHF
>TRBV7-2|TRBJ2-5|NA|many
TGTGCCAGCAGCTTCTCCTCGATAGGGGAGACCCAGTACTTC
CASSFSSIGETQYF
>TRBV24-1|TRBJ2-3|TRBD2|few
TGTGCCACCAGTGAGACCGGGACTAGCGGACCCACAGATACGCAGTATTTT
CATSETGTSGPTDTQYF
>TRBV4-3|TRBJ2-1|NA|NA
TGCGCCAGCAGCCTTTCGGGGACCAATTACAATGAGCAGTTCTTC
CASSLSGTNYNEQFF
>TRBV5-1|TRBJ2-7|NA|NA
TGCGCCAGCAGCTTGGAACAGGGCGGTCTCTACGAGCAGTACTTC
CASSLEQGGLYEQYF
>TRBV27|TRBJ2-7|TRBD2|many
TGTGCCAGCAGTCCGAGGACTAGCGGGGCGCCCACCTACGAGCAGTACTTC
CASSPRTSGAPTYEQYF
>TRBV7-6|TRBJ2-3|NA|few
TGTGCCAGCAGCCCCTGGGTGTCCGATACGCAGTATTTT
CASSPWVSDTQYF
>TRBV7-2|TRBJ2-2|NA|NA
TGTGCCAGCAGCCGACGACAGACGAACACCGGGGAGCTGTTTTTT
CASSRRQTNTGELFF
>TRBV20-1|TRBJ2-3|NA|many
TGCAGTGCCCCTACACGCCGGGGCACAGATACGCAGTATTTT
CSAPTRRGTDTQYF
>TRBV20-1|TRBJ2-7|TRBD2|NA
TGCAGTGCTTGGGGACTAGCGGGAGGGCGAAACTACGAGCAGTACTTC
CSAWGLAGGRNYEQYF